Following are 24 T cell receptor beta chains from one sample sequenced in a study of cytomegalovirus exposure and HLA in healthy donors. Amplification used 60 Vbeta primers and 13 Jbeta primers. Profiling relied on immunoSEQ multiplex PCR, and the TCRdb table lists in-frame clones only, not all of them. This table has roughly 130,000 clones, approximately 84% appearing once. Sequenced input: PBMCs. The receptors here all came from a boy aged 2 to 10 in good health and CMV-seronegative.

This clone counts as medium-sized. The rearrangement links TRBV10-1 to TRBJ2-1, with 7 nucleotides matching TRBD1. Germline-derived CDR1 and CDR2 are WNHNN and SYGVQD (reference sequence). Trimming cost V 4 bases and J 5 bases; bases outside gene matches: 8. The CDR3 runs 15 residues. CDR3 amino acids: CASSAPGQKHNEQFF. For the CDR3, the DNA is TGCGCCAGCAGTGCCCCGGGACAGAAACACAATGAGCAGTTCTTC.

The CDR3 DNA sequence: TGCGCCAGCAGGTATAGAGGGCCTTTCACTGAAGCTTTCTTT. Encoded protein: CASRYRGPFTEAFF. This sequence joins TRBV5-1 and TRBJ1-1; D remains ambiguous. This CDR3 has 14 amino acids. The V end lost 5 bases, the J end lost 4 bases, and 15 bases lay between the germline ends. Germline V gene lookup returns CDR1 SGHRS and CDR2 YFSETQ.

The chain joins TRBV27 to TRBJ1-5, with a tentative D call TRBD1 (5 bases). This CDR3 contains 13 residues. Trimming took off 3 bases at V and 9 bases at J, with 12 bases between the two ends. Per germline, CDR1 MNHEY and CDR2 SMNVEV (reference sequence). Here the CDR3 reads CASSFLYQGPQHF. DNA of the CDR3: TGTGCCAGCAGTTTTTTATATCAGGGGCCCCAGCATTTT.

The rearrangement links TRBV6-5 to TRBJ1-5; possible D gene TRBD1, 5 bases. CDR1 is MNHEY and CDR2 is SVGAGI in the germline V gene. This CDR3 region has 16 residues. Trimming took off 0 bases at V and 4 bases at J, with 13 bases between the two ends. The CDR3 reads CASSYSKVRGNQPQHF. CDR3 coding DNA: TGTGCCAGCAGTTACTCGAAAGTTCGGGGGAATCAGCCCCAGCATTTT.

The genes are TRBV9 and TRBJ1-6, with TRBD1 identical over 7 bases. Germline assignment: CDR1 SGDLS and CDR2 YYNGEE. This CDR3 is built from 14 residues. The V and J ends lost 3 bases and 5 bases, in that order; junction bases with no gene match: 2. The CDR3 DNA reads TGTGCCAGCAGCGAGGGGGCTGATAATTCACCCCTCCACTTT. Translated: CASSEGADNSPLHF.

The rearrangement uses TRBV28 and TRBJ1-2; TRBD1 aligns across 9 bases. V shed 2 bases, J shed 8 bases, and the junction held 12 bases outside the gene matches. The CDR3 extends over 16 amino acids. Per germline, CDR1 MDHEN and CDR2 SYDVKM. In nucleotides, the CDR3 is TGTGCCAGCAGTTTAAGGGGGGACAGGGATCAAGAGGGCTACACCTTC. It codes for CASSLRGDRDQEGYTF.

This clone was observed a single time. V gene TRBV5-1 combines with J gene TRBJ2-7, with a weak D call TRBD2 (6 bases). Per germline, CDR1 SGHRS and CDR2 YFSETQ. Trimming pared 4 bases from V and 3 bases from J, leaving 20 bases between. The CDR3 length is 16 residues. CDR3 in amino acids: CASSPGVGGSVYEQYV. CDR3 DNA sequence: TGCGCCAGCAGCCCAGGAGTTGGGGGGTCGGTCTACGAGCAGTACGTC.

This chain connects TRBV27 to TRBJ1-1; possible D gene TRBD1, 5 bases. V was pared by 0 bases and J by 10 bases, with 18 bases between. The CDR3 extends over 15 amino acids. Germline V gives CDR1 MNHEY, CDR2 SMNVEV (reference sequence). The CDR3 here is CASSLSYGAGDRAFF. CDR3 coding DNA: TGTGCCAGCAGTTTATCGTACGGGGCGGGGGATCGAGCTTTCTTT.

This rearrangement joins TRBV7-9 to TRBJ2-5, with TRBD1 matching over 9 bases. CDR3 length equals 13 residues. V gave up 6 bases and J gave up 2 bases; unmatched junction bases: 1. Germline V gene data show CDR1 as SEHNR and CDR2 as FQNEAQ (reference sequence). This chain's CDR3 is CASRDRGQETQYF. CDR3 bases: TGTGCCAGCAGGGACAGGGGTCAAGAGACCCAGTACTTC. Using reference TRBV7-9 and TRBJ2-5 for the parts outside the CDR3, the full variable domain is DTGVSQNPRHKITKRGQNVTFRCDPISEHNRLYWYRQTLGQGPEFLTYFQNEAQLEKSRLLSDRFSAERPKGSFSTLEIQRTEQGDSAMYLCASRDRGQETQYFGPGTRLLVL.

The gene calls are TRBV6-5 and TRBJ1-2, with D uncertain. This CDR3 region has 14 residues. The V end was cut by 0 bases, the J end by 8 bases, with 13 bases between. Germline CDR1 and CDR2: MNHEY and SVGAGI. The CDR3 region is CASSYSELGLGYTF. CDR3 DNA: TGTGCCAGCAGTTACTCCGAACTAGGATTAGGCTACACCTTC.

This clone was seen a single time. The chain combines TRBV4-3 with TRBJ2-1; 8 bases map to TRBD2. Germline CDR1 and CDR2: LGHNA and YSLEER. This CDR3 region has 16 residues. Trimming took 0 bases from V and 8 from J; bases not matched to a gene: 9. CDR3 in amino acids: CASSQDWGLGGDEQFF. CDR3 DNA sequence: TGCGCCAGCAGCCAAGATTGGGGACTAGGGGGGGATGAGCAGTTCTTC.

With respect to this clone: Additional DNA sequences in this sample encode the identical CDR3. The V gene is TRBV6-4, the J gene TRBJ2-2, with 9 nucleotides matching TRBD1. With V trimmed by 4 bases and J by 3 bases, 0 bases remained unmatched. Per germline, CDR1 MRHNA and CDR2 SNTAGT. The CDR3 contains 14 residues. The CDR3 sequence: CASSGTGDTGELFF. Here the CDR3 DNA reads TGTGCCAGCAGTGGGACAGGGGACACCGGGGAGCTGTTTTTT.

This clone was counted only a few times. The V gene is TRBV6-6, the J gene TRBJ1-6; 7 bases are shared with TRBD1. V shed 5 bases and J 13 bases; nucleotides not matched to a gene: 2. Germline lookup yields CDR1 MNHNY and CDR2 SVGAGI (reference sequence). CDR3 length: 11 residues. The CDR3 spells CASSPRGPLHF. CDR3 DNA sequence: TGTGCCAGCAGTCCCAGGGGGCCCCTCCACTTT.

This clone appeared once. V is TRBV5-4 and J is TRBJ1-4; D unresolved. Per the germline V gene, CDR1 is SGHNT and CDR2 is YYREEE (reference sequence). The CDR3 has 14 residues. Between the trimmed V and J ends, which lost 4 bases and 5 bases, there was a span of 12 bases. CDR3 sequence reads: CASSQQSPNEKLFF. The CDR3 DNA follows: TGTGCCAGCAGCCAACAGAGCCCGAATGAAAAACTGTTTTTT.

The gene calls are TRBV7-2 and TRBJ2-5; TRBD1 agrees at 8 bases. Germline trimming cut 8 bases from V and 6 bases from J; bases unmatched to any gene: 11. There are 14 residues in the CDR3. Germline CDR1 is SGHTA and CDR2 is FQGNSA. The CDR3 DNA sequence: TGTGCCAGCTCTCCCTCAGGGGGCGGGAAGACCCAGTACTTC. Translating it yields CASSPSGGGKTQYF.

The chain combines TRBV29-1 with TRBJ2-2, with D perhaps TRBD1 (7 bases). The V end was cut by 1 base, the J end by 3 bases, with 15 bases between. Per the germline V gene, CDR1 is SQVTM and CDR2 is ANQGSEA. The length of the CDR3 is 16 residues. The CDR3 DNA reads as TGCAGCGTTGAAGGGGAAGACAGGGAGGACACCGGGGAGCTGTTTTTT. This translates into CSVEGEDREDTGELFF.

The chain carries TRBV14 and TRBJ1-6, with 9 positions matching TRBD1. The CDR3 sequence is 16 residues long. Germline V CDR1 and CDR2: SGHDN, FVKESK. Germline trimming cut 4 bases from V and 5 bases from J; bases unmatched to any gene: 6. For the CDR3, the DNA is TGTGCCAGCAGCCCTCGGACAGGGGAGGATAATTCACCCCTCCACTTT. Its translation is CASSPRTGEDNSPLHF.

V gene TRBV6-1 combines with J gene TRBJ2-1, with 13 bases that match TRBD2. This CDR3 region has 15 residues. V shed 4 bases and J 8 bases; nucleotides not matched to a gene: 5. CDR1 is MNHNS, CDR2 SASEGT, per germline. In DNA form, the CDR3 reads TGTGCCAGCAGTGGGACTAGCGGGAGCTCCGATGAGCAGTTCTTC. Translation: CASSGTSGSSDEQFF.

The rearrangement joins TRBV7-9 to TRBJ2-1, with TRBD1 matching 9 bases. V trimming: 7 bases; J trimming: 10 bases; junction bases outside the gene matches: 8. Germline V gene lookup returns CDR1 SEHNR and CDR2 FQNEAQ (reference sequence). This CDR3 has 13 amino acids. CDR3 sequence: CASIPWDRVEQFF. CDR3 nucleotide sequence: TGTGCCAGCATTCCCTGGGACAGGGTAGAGCAGTTCTTC.

Here the CDR3 DNA reads TGTGCCAGCAGCGTAGAGGGTCGGAGCGGGAGGGCTAAGGATGAGCAGTTCTTC. It is translated as CASSVEGRSGRAKDEQFF. The V call is TRBV9, the J call TRBJ2-1; TRBD2 aligns across 10 bases. Trimming took 0 bases from V and 8 from J; bases not matched to a gene: 14. The CDR3 consists of 18 residues. Germline CDR1 is SGDLS and CDR2 is YYNGEE.

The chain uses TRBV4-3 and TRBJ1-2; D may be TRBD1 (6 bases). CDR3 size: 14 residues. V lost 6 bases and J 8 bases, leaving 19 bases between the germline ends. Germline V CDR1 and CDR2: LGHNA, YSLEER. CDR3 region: CASSPDGGAYGYTF. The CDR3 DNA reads TGCGCCAGCAGTCCGGACGGGGGGGCCTACGGCTACACCTTC.

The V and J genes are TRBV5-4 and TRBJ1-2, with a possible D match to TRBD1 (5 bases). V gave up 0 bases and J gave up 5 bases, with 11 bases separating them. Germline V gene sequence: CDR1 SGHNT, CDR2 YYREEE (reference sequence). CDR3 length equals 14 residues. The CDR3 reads CASSLVGGGYGYTF. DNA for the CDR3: TGTGCCAGCAGCTTGGTTGGGGGAGGGTATGGCTACACCTTC.

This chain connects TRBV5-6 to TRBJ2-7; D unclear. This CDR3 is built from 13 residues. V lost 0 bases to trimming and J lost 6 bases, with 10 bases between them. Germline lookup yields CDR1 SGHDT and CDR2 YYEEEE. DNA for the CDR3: TGTGCCAGCAGCTTGGTTGGAAGTAGCGAGCAGTACGTC. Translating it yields CASSLVGSSEQYV.

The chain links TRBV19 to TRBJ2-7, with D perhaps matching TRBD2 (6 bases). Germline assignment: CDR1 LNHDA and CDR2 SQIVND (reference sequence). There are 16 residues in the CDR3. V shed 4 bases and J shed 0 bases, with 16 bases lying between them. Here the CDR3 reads CASSKSGQGGSYEQYF. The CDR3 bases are TGTGCCAGTAGTAAATCCGGGCAGGGAGGCTCCTACGAGCAGTACTTC.